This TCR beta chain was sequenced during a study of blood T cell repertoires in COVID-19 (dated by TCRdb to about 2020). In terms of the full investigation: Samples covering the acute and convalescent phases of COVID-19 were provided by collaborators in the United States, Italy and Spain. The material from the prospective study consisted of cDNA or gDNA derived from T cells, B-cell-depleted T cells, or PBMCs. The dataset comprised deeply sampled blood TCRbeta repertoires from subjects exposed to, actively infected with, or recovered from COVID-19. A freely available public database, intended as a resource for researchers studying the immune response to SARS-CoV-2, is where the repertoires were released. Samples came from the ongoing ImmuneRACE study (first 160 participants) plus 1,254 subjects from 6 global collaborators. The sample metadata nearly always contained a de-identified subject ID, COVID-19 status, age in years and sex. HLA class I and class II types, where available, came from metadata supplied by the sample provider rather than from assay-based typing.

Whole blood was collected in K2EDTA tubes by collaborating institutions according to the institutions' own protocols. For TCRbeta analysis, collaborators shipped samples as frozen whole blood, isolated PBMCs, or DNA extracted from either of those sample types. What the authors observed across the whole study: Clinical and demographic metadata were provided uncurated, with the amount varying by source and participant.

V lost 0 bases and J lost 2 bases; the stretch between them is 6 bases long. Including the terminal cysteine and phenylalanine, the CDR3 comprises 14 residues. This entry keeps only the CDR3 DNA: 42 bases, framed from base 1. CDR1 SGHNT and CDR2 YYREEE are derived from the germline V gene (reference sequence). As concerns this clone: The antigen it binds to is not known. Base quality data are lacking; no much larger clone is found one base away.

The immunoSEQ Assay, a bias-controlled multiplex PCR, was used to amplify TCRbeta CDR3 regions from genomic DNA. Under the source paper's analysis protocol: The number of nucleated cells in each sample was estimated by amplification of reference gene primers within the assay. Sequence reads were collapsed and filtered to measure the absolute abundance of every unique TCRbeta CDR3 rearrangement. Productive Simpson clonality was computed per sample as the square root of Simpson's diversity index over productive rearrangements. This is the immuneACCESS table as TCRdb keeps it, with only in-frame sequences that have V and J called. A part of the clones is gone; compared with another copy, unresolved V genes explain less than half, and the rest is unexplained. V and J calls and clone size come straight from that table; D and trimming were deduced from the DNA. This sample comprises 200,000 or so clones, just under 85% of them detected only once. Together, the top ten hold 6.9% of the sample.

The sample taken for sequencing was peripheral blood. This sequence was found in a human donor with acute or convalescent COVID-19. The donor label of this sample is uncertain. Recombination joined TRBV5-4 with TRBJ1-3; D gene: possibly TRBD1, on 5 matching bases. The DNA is TGTGCCAGCAGCTTGGCAGGGACTGGAAACACCATATATTTT. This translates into CASSLAGTGNTIYF.